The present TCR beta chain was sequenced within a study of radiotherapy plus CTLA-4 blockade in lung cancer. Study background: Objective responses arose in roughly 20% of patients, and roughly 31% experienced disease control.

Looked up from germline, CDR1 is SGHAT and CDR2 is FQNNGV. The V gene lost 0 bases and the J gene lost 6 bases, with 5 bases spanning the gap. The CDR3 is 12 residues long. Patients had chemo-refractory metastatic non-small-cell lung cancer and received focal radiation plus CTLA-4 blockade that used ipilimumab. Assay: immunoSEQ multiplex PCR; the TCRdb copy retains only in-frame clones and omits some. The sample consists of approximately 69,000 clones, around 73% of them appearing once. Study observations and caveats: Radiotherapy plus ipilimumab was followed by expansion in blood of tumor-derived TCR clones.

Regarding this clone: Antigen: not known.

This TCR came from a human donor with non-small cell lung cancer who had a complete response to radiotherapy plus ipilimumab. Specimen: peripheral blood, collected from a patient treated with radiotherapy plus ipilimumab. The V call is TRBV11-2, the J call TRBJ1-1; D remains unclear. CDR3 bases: TGTGCCAGCAGCTTAGAGGGTCCTGAAGCTTTCTTT. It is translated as CASSLEGPEAFF. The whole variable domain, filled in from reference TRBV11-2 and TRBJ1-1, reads EAGVAQSPRYKIIEKRQSVAFWCNPISGHATLYWYQQILGQGPKLLIQFQNNGVVDDSQLPKDRFSAERLKGVDSTLKIQPAKLEDSAVYLCASSLEGPEAFFGQGTRLTVV.